A selection of T cell receptor beta chains follows, all from one sample in a study of blood T cell repertoires in COVID-19. The protocol was immunoSEQ multiplex PCR, while the TCRdb copy is restricted to in-frame clones and leaves out a portion. Here the sample spans roughly 120,000 clones, roughly nine tenths being singletons. Material: peripheral blood. Receptors originate from a man between 65 and 85 years old who had recovered from COVID-19. CDR3s include the opening cysteine and the closing phenylalanine or tryptophan. The order of the fields is J gene, V gene, D gene, clone size, CDR3 length, CDR3 DNA, CDR3 protein. D genes are given only for firm matches. Expanded clones get a size class; other rows say once, few or many, or leave the size out.

j_gene: TRBJ1-2; v_gene: TRBV5-1; d_gene: TRBD1; abundance: .; len: 13; CDR3nt: TGCGCCAGCAGCTTCATCGACAGGGCGGGCTACACCTTC; CDR3aa: CASSFIDRAGYTF
j_gene: TRBJ2-7; v_gene: TRBV6-1; d_gene: .; abundance: medium-sized; len: 13; CDR3nt: TGTGCCAGCAGTGAAGGACTATCCTACGAGCAGTACTTC; CDR3aa: CASSEGLSYEQYF
j_gene: TRBJ2-2; v_gene: TRBV11-2; d_gene: .; abundance: few; len: 13; CDR3nt: TGTGCCAGCAGCTCCAAGGGGACCGGGGAGCTGTTTTTT; CDR3aa: CASSSKGTGELFF
j_gene: TRBJ2-5; v_gene: TRBV7-9; d_gene: .; abundance: .; len: 13; CDR3nt: TGTGCCAGCAGCCAAGCGGTCCGGGAGACCCAGTACTTC; CDR3aa: CASSQAVRETQYF
j_gene: TRBJ1-2; v_gene: TRBV3-1/TRBV3-2; d_gene: .; abundance: .; len: 14; CDR3nt: TGTGCCAGCAGCCAAGAAGGGAGAACTGGGGGCTACACCTTC; CDR3aa: CASSQEGRTGGYTF
j_gene: TRBJ1-2; v_gene: TRBV9; d_gene: TRBD1; abundance: .; len: 13; CDR3nt: TGTGCCAGCAGCGTCCGCCAGGGGGGTGGCTACACCTTC; CDR3aa: CASSVRQGGGYTF
j_gene: TRBJ2-3; v_gene: TRBV11-2; d_gene: .; abundance: .; len: 15; CDR3nt: TGTGCCAGCGGGATCGACAGGTATATCACAGATACGCAGTATTTT; CDR3aa: CASGIDRYITDTQYF
j_gene: TRBJ2-7; v_gene: TRBV7-8; d_gene: .; abundance: .; len: 14; CDR3nt: TGTGCCAGCAGCCGCAGCGCGCCCCGTGGGGAGCAGTACTTC; CDR3aa: CASSRSAPRGEQYF
j_gene: TRBJ2-1; v_gene: TRBV11-3; d_gene: .; abundance: .; len: 14; CDR3nt: TGTGCCAGCAGCTTACTTCCGGGAGCCGGTGAGCAGTTCTTC; CDR3aa: CASSLLPGAGEQFF
j_gene: TRBJ2-7; v_gene: TRBV19; d_gene: TRBD1; abundance: .; len: 16; CDR3nt: TGTGCCAGTAGTCCCCTTTCGGACAGGGCGAGCTACGAGCAGTACTTC; CDR3aa: CASSPLSDRASYEQYF
j_gene: TRBJ2-7; v_gene: TRBV7-2; d_gene: TRBD2; abundance: .; len: 16; CDR3nt: TGTGCCAGCAGCTTGACTAGCGGGAGGGCCTCCTACGAGCAGTACTTC; CDR3aa: CASSLTSGRASYEQYF